One T cell receptor (beta chain) is described in this entry. No antigen is known for it. The sample comes from a study of cytomegalovirus exposure and HLA in healthy donors. Study-wide points: Per a prior analysis, the majority of TCR beta V segments were productive roughly 90% or roughly 30% of the time. HLA-A and HLA-B allele assignments for most subjects were reportedly predicted accurately using TCR beta sequences.

The germline gives CDR1 LNHDA, CDR2 SQIVND (reference sequence). V lost 6 bases to trimming and J lost 4 bases, with 15 bases between them. This CDR3 spans 14 amino acids. In the PCR, 60 Vbeta and 13 Jbeta primers were used. As handled by the study authors: Unique TCR beta chains numbered 60 million to 100 million in a later analysis, with roughly 11 million shared. Measured with immunoSEQ multiplex PCR; TCRdb has only the in-frame clones, and not every one. V, J and clone size are those of that table, while D and trimming were read from the DNA. The sample has approximately 190,000 clones, about 80% seen once.

The sequencing sample was made of PBMCs. V and J are TRBV19 and TRBJ1-1, with D possibly being TRBD1 (6 bases). The clonotype comes from a woman aged 30 to 39 in good health and CMV-seropositive. The CDR3 loop reads CASSQQGFSTEAFF. Written as DNA, the CDR3 is TGTGCCAGTAGCCAACAGGGTTTTAGCACTGAAGCTTTCTTT. The full variable domain, rest sourced from reference TRBV19 and TRBJ1-1, is DGGITQSPKYLFRKEGQNVTLSCEQNLNHDAMYWYRQDPGQGLRLIYYSQIVNDFQKGDIAEGYSVSREKKESFPLTVTSAQKNPTAFYLCASSQQGFSTEAFFGQGTRLTVV.